Each of the 29 T cell receptor beta chains below was sequenced from the same sample in a study of neoadjuvant nivolumab and ipilimumab in lung cancer. Assay: immunoSEQ multiplex PCR; the TCRdb copy retains only in-frame clones and omits some. There are some 13,000 clones in the sample; approximately 68% occur only once, and roughly a quarter lies in the top ten. Sequencing used peripheral blood, obtained after neoadjuvant nivolumab, alone or with ipilimumab, at or shortly before surgery. The receptor source for this set is an adult with non-small cell lung cancer.

This clone has more than one count but fewer than ten. This chain connects TRBV2 to TRBJ1-2; the D is unclear. Germline V gene lookup returns CDR1 SNHLY and CDR2 FYNNEI. The CDR3 is 12 residues long. Trimming pared 7 bases from V and 6 bases from J, leaving 12 bases between. The CDR3 coding sequence is TGTGCCAGCAAGGCGGGGATGGATGGCTACACCTTC. It yields the protein CASKAGMDGYTF.

The chain is built from TRBV7-6 and TRBJ1-5; tentative D call: TRBD1 (6 bases). Germline values: CDR1 SGHVS, CDR2 FNYEAQ. This CDR3 region has 16 residues. V gave up 1 base and J gave up 0 bases, with 10 bases separating them. The DNA of the CDR3 is TGTGCCAGCAGCTTAGGACAGGCGTATAGCAATCAGCCCCAGCATTTT. Its translation is CASSLGQAYSNQPQHF.

CDR3 DNA sequence: TGCGCCAGCAGCTCGGAACCTAGCGCTGGCACAGATACGCAGTATTTT. Its protein product is CASSSEPSAGTDTQYF. The chain is built from TRBV5-1 and TRBJ2-3; a possible D gene is TRBD2 (6 bases). V was trimmed by 3 bases and J by 1 base, leaving 15 bases between them. CDR3 length equals 16 residues. In germline, CDR1 is SGHRS, CDR2 YFSETQ.

The chain employs TRBV5-8 and TRBJ2-7; D ambiguous. The germline V and J ends were trimmed by 2 bases and 5 bases, with 11 bases remaining between them. This CDR3 comprises 13 residues. Germline-derived CDR1 and CDR2 are SGHTS and YDEGEE. The CDR3 DNA follows: TGTGCCAGCAGCTTCGGAGTTCGCGACGAGCAGTACTTC. It codes for CASSFGVRDEQYF.

This clone was found a few times. The rearrangement links TRBV5-1 to TRBJ1-4; D not resolved. With 1 base removed from V and 3 bases from J, the gap between germline ends came to 7 bases. CDR1 and CDR2 (germline): SGHRS, YFSETQ. The CDR3 is 14 amino acids. CDR3 loop: CASSLNSANEKLFF. DNA of the CDR3: TGCGCCAGCAGCTTGAACTCAGCTAATGAAAAACTGTTTTTT.

The chain joins TRBV5-1 to TRBJ1-2; no firm D call. Trimming left V 4 bases short and J 4 bases short, with 11 bases between. Germline V gene sequence: CDR1 SGHRS, CDR2 YFSETQ. The CDR3 has 13 residues. CDR3 protein: CASSPDGIYGYTF. Here the CDR3 DNA reads TGCGCCAGCAGCCCCGACGGAATCTATGGCTACACCTTC.

The V gene is TRBV18, the J gene TRBJ2-3; no reliable D call. V gave up 4 bases and J gave up 3 bases, with 2 bases separating them. Germline V lookup: CDR1 KGHSH, CDR2 LQKENI. The CDR3 loop spans 11 amino acids. The DNA of the CDR3 is TGTGCCAGCTCACTGACAGATACGCAGTATTTT. This translates into CASSLTDTQYF.

J is TRBJ1-2 and V is TRBV6-5; TRBD1 matches 7 bases. The germline CDR1 and CDR2 sequences are MNHEY and SVGAGI. The CDR3 has 14 residues. Trimming removed 5 bases from V and 4 bases from J; junction bases left unmatched: 7. CDR3 bases: TGTGCCAGCAGTGAAGAACAGGGGACCTATGGCTACACCTTC. Its translation is CASSEEQGTYGYTF.

The genes are TRBV30 and TRBJ2-5, with D possibly being TRBD2 (7 bases). CDR3 length equals 14 residues. Per the germline V gene, CDR1 is GTSNPN and CDR2 is SVGIG (reference sequence). V lost 7 bases, J lost 1 base, and 16 bases lay in between. CDR3 residues: CASQGIAGQETQYF. In DNA form, the CDR3 reads TGTGCCTCCCAGGGGATAGCGGGCCAAGAGACCCAGTACTTC.

This clone was counted once. This chain connects TRBV4-2 to TRBJ1-4; D is uncertain. CDR1 and CDR2 from the germline V gene are LGHNA and YNFKEQ. Deletions cut 3 bases from V and 0 bases from J, with 5 bases between. The CDR3 contains 14 residues. CDR3 in DNA: TGTGCCAGCAGCCACATTGCAACTAATGAAAAACTGTTTTTT. As protein: CASSHIATNEKLFF.

This clone was picked up one time. V and J are TRBV30 and TRBJ2-3; D not certain. The ends were cut back, 3 bases at V and 8 bases at J, with 15 bases in the middle. Per the germline V gene, CDR1 is GTSNPN and CDR2 is SVGIG (reference sequence). The CDR3 extends over 13 amino acids. As DNA, the CDR3 is TGTGCCTGGAGCCCCGGGCCCGTTGGTACGCAGTATTTT. Translated, it gives CAWSPGPVGTQYF. Supplemented by reference TRBV30 and TRBJ2-3, the full variable domain reads SQTIHQWPATLVQPVGSPLSLECTVEGTSNPNLYWYRQAAGRGLQLLFYSVGIGQISSEVPQNLSASRPQDRQFILSSKKLLLSDSGFYLCAWSPGPVGTQYFGPGTRLTVL.

The chain links TRBV5-5 to TRBJ2-5, with 7 bases aligning to TRBD1. The trim removed 6 bases at V and 2 bases at J, leaving 7 bases unmatched. Germline loops: CDR1 SGHKS, CDR2 YYEKEE (reference sequence). The CDR3 consists of 14 residues. CDR3 amino acids: CASKTGAFQETQYF. For the CDR3, the DNA is TGTGCCAGCAAAACAGGGGCCTTTCAAGAGACCCAGTACTTC.

This clone was seen a single time. The J gene is TRBJ2-7, the V gene TRBV5-1; 7 bases are shared with TRBD1. Germline V gives CDR1 SGHRS, CDR2 YFSETQ. Trimming cost V 6 bases and J 7 bases; bases outside gene matches: 16. The CDR3 runs 15 residues. In nucleotides, the CDR3 is TGCGCCAGCACACTTAACCCACAGGGGTTTGGAGAGCAGTACTTC. It is translated as CASTLNPQGFGEQYF.

The chain combines TRBV5-1 with TRBJ2-6; no definite D call. CDR3 length: 14 amino acids. Trimming pared 0 bases from V and 2 bases from J, leaving 3 bases between. Germline V gene lookup returns CDR1 SGHRS and CDR2 YFSETQ. The CDR3 is CASSLGPGANVLTF. The DNA for the CDR3 is TGCGCCAGCAGCTTGGGCCCTGGGGCCAACGTCCTGACTTTC.

This chain connects TRBV29-1 to TRBJ2-5; 7 bases agree with TRBD2. The length of the CDR3 is 12 residues. J was trimmed by 5 bases and V by 4 bases; bases with no gene match: 4. Germline loops: CDR1 SQVTM, CDR2 ANQGSEA. DNA for the CDR3: TGCAGCGTTGGCGGGAGCGTTGAGACCCAGTACTTC. Translating it yields CSVGGSVETQYF.

This clone was counted once. This chain connects TRBV30 to TRBJ2-3; D unresolved. Germline CDR1 GTSNPN, CDR2 SVGIG (reference sequence). Trimming took 2 bases from V and 7 from J, leaving 4 bases between them. CDR3 size: 10 residues. CDR3 amino acids: CAWSINTQYF. CDR3 sequence (DNA): TGTGCCTGGAGTATAAATACGCAGTATTTT. Looking up the rest from reference TRBV30 and TRBJ2-3 gives the full variable domain: SQTIHQWPATLVQPVGSPLSLECTVEGTSNPNLYWYRQAAGRGLQLLFYSVGIGQISSEVPQNLSASRPQDRQFILSSKKLLLSDSGFYLCAWSINTQYFGPGTRLTVL.

This clone was observed a handful of times. This chain links TRBV30 with TRBJ2-7; either TRBD1 or TRBD2 may fit D (5 bases each). The CDR3 has 11 residues. Germline V CDR1 and CDR2: GTSNPN, SVGIG (reference sequence). Trimming removed 6 bases from V and 4 bases from J, with 10 bases in between. CDR3 sequence reads: CACGTAYEQYF. The CDR3 DNA sequence: TGTGCCTGCGGGACCGCTTACGAGCAGTACTTC.

The chain is built from TRBV18 and TRBJ2-1, with D possibly matching TRBD2 (5 bases). The CDR3 contains 15 residues. CDR1 is KGHSH, CDR2 LQKENI, per germline. With 1 base removed from V and 6 bases from J, the gap between germline ends came to 13 bases. This CDR3 is CASSPQRSPSNEQFF. The CDR3 nucleotides are TGTGCCAGCTCACCACAGCGGAGCCCCTCCAATGAGCAGTTCTTC.

The chain is built from TRBV18 and TRBJ2-5, with 12 nucleotides matching TRBD2. Germline V lookup: CDR1 KGHSH, CDR2 LQKENI. The CDR3 length is 16 residues. Trimming took 5 bases from V and 2 from J; bases not matched to a gene: 6. The CDR3 DNA reads TGTGCCAGCTCATCCCCTAGCGGGAGGGTTCAAGAGACCCAGTACTTC. Its protein is CASSSPSGRVQETQYF.

V gene TRBV18 combines with J gene TRBJ1-3; D possibly corresponds to TRBD1 (5 bases). Trimming left V 8 bases short and J 0 bases short, with 14 bases between. CDR1 and CDR2 from the germline V gene are KGHSH and LQKENI. This CDR3 is 15 amino acids long. In DNA, the CDR3 is TGTGCCAGCCCCGGGGACCGGGACTCTGGAAACACCATATATTTT. This encodes CASPGDRDSGNTIYF. Combining the CDR3 with reference TRBV18 and TRBJ1-3 gives the whole variable domain NAGVMQNPRHLVRRRGQEARLRCSPMKGHSHVYWYRQLPEEGLKFMVYLQKENIIDESGMPKERFSAEFPKEGPSILRIQQVVRGDSAAYFCASPGDRDSGNTIYFGEGSWLTVV.

The chain has TRBV5-1 and TRBJ1-1, with 7 bases lining up with TRBD1. V gave up 4 bases and J gave up 10 bases; unmatched junction bases: 10. Germline CDR1 is SGHRS and CDR2 is YFSETQ. The CDR3 has 13 residues. The CDR3 loop reads CASSPRQGSRAFF. CDR3 bases: TGCGCCAGCAGCCCGAGACAGGGCAGCCGAGCTTTCTTT.

This chain uses TRBV18 with TRBJ1-5; D not certain. The CDR3 length is 14 residues. CDR1 is KGHSH and CDR2 is LQKENI in the germline V gene. Between the trimmed V and J ends, which lost 2 bases and 7 bases, there was a span of 12 bases. The CDR3 protein is CASSPNGPSQPQHF. CDR3 in DNA: TGTGCCAGCTCACCAAATGGCCCAAGCCAGCCCCAGCATTTT.

V is TRBV30 and J is TRBJ1-5; tentative D call: TRBD1 (5 bases). V lost 5 bases and J 5 bases, leaving 13 bases between the germline ends. From germline, CDR1 is GTSNPN and CDR2 SVGIG (reference sequence). The CDR3 extends over 13 amino acids. CDR3 DNA sequence: TGTGCCTGGGGTAGGGGTACCTATCAGCCCCAGCATTTT. The encoded protein is CAWGRGTYQPQHF.

The rearrangement links TRBV5-4 to TRBJ2-3, with D tentatively TRBD2 (5 bases). V was clipped by 7 bases and J by 3 bases, with 12 bases between them. The CDR3 is 13 amino acids. The germline gives CDR1 SGHNT, CDR2 YYREEE (reference sequence). The CDR3 sequence: CASGSGLTDTQYF. The DNA of the CDR3 is TGTGCCAGCGGGAGCGGATTGACAGATACGCAGTATTTT.

In this sample, this clone turned up many times. This chain joins TRBV19 and TRBJ2-6; D gene ambiguous. This CDR3 region has 15 residues. The V end lost 8 bases, the J end lost 2 bases, and 13 bases lay between the germline ends. From germline, CDR1 is LNHDA and CDR2 SQIVND (reference sequence). CDR3 region: CASVDLSPGANVLTF. The CDR3 nucleotides read TGTGCCAGTGTCGACCTATCCCCTGGGGCCAACGTCCTGACTTTC.

The chain employs TRBV18 and TRBJ2-7, with 13 bases identical to TRBD2. This CDR3 has 16 residues. Losses at the gene ends were 0 bases for V and 3 bases for J; bases not matched to a gene: 2. Germline loops: CDR1 KGHSH, CDR2 LQKENI. The CDR3 loop is CASSPPGLAGLYEQYF. In nucleotides, the CDR3 is TGTGCCAGCTCACCACCGGGACTAGCGGGACTCTACGAGCAGTACTTC.

In its sample, this clone was seen many times. This chain joins TRBV6-6 and TRBJ1-5, with D possibly being TRBD1 (5 bases). V was cut by 5 bases and J by 9 bases, with 14 bases left in between. This CDR3 has 13 amino acids. Germline CDR1 is MNHNY and CDR2 is SVGAGI (reference sequence). CDR3 sequence: CASSTRQGGPQHF. Written as DNA, the CDR3 is TGTGCCAGCAGTACCCGCCAGGGTGGGCCCCAGCATTTT.

The chain combines TRBV18 with TRBJ2-1, with 9 bases fitting TRBD2. In germline, CDR1 is KGHSH, CDR2 LQKENI. J was trimmed by 5 bases and V by 2 bases; bases with no gene match: 4. The CDR3 is 15 residues long. The CDR3 is CASSPGLAGNNEQFF. The CDR3 bases are TGTGCCAGCTCACCAGGGCTAGCGGGAAACAATGAGCAGTTCTTC.

This clone was picked up many times. The chain recombines TRBV11-2 with TRBJ2-7; TRBD1 is a possible D gene (5 bases). The V gene's germline CDR1 is SGHAT and CDR2 FQNNGV. The CDR3 length is 12 residues. The V end was cut by 1 base, the J end by 7 bases, with 8 bases between. For the CDR3, the DNA is TGTGCCAGCAGCTTAGTACGGACAGAGCAGTACTTC. Its translation: CASSLVRTEQYF.